The rows below give T cell receptor beta chains drawn from one sample of a study of long-term antiretroviral therapy in people with HIV. Assay used: immunoSEQ multiplex PCR; TCRdb lists only in-frame clones, some missing. The sample gives some 20,000 clones, roughly 78% of which show up once; 7% to 8.5% is in the top ten. Sample: unsorted PBMCs, taken at the start of antiretroviral therapy, before treatment. The receptors stem from a woman in her thirties or forties with HIV. Each CDR3 is given with its conserved first and last residue. The D gene is left open where the match is weak. The listing skips clone size in some rows; elsewhere it reads once, few, many or a size class.

clone size | J gene | V gene | D gene | CDR3 DNA | CDR3 protein
. | TRBJ2-5 | TRBV30 | . | TGTGCCTGGAGTGGTGGATTCCAAGAGACCCAGTACTTC | CAWSGGFQETQYF
. | TRBJ1-6 | TRBV28 | TRBD1 | TGTGCCGCAACCTCCATGTCGGGACAGCATTCACCCCTCCACTTT | CAATSMSGQHSPLHF
. | TRBJ1-1 | TRBV19 | . | TGTGCCAGTAGTATCAGGGGCATGAACACTGAAGCTTTCTTT | CASSIRGMNTEAFF
. | TRBJ2-2 | TRBV5-8 | . | TGTGCCAGCAGCTTGGTGGTCGGAACGAACACCGGGGAGCTGTTTTTT | CASSLVVGTNTGELFF
. | TRBJ1-4 | TRBV2 | . | TGTGCCAGCACAAGAAGCCGCCTTCGAGATAATGAAAAACTGTTTTTT | CASTRSRLRDNEKLFF
. | TRBJ1-5 | TRBV7-9 | . | TGTGCCAGCAGCCCGGGACCGCTTTATAGCAATCAGCCCCAGCATTTT | CASSPGPLYSNQPQHF
few | TRBJ1-4 | TRBV4-1 | TRBD1 | TGCGCCAGCAGCCCGGGGACAGGGGTTGAAAAACTGTTTTTT | CASSPGTGVEKLFF
. | TRBJ1-2 | TRBV19 | TRBD1 | TGTGCCACGACAGGGACTAACTATGGCTACACCTTC | CATTGTNYGYTF
. | TRBJ1-5 | TRBV7-2 | . | TGTGCCAGCAGCCCTGGGGACTTCGGGCAGCCCCAGCATTTT | CASSPGDFGQPQHF
. | TRBJ1-4 | TRBV19 | . | TGTGCCAGTAGTTCGACGGGACTTGCAACTAATGAAAAACTGTTTTTT | CASSSTGLATNEKLFF
. | TRBJ2-1 | TRBV27 | TRBD2 | TGTGCCAGCAGTCAGACTAGCGGGGGCAGTGAGCAGTTCTTC | CASSQTSGGSEQFF
. | TRBJ2-7 | TRBV9 | . | TGTGCCAGCAGCGCTCAAAAGGATAGTTCCGAGCAGTACTTC | CASSAQKDSSEQYF
. | TRBJ1-2 | TRBV2 | . | TGTGCCAGCAGTGAATTAATAGGACGCAGTTATGGCTACACCTTC | CASSELIGRSYGYTF
. | TRBJ2-5 | TRBV5-4 | . | TGTGCCAGCAGCTTGGGTGGTGGGATGTGGGGCCAAGAGACCCAGTACTTC | CASSLGGGMWGQETQYF
. | TRBJ2-1 | TRBV7-9 | . | TGTGCCAGCAGCTCACAAGACCTCTTC | CASSSQDLF
. | TRBJ1-1 | TRBV4-3 | TRBD1 | TGCGCCAGCAGCCTCCAGGACAGGCAAGGGGAAGCTTTCTTT | CASSLQDRQGEAFF
. | TRBJ1-5 | TRBV10-3 | TRBD1 | TGTGCCATCAGTGCAGGACAGGATAGCAATCAGCCCCAGCATTTT | CAISAGQDSNQPQHF
. | TRBJ1-2 | TRBV4-3 | . | TGCGCCAGCAGCCAATTCTTGGGTTCTTCGGTTGGCGGCTACACCTTC | CASSQFLGSSVGGYTF
few | TRBJ1-2 | TRBV14 | . | TGTGCCAGCAGCCAAGCTAGTCGGGGGCCGGTAGGTGGCTACACCTTC | CASSQASRGPVGGYTF
. | TRBJ1-2 | TRBV18 | . | TGTGCCAGCTCACTCGACAGTCTCTATGGCTACACCTTC | CASSLDSLYGYTF
. | TRBJ2-2 | TRBV27 | . | TGTGCCAGCAGCCACGCCATCACCGGGGAGCTGTTTTTT | CASSHAITGELFF
. | TRBJ2-2 | TRBV7-2 | . | TGTGCCAGCAGGGCAGGGTTGACCGGGGAGCTGTTTTTT | CASRAGLTGELFF
. | TRBJ2-3 | TRBV7-3 | TRBD2 | TGTGCCAGCAGCTTAACGAGCGGGGGGGCCGCAGATACGCAGTATTTT | CASSLTSGGAADTQYF